This T cell receptor (beta chain) was sequenced in a study of shared clonotypes between healthy human individuals. Across the whole study: Donors were a couple of women and three men aged 18 to 49.

Worth noting for this clone: Its cognate antigen is unknown. This specimen includes other DNA sequences encoding the same CDR3.

The CDR3 is 14 amino acids. Per germline, CDR1 MNHEY and CDR2 SMNVEV (reference sequence). With 3 bases clipped from V and 2 bases from J, the junction kept 3 bases outside the gene matches. CD8 cells regarded as naive lacked CD45RO, were positively chosen for CCR7, and omitted terminally differentiated effector memory CD45RA+ cells. Sequenced by immunoSEQ multiplex PCR; TCRdb stores in-frame clones only, minus some. The table includes about 2 million clones, approximately 94% detected once. General study results and limits: Memory subsets had estimated richness that was generally smaller than that of naive subsets.

V usage is TRBV27 and J usage is TRBJ2-7; the match to TRBD1 covers 8 bases. This receptor was obtained from a man between 18 and 29 years old in good health. What was sequenced was naive CD8+ T cells sorted from blood. CDR3 loop: CASSFGTGAYEQYF. In DNA, the CDR3 is TGTGCCAGCAGTTTCGGGACAGGAGCCTACGAGCAGTACTTC.